This TCR beta chain comes out of a study of shared clonotypes between healthy human individuals. PCR replicates performed on unsorted PBMC used approximately 310 ng DNA, some 30,000 T cell genomes. The protocol was immunoSEQ multiplex PCR, while the TCRdb copy is restricted to in-frame clones and leaves out a portion. Here the sample spans about 510,000 clones, more than 65% being singletons. This CDR3 contains 14 residues. V trimming: 5 bases; J trimming: 0 bases; junction bases outside the gene matches: 4. The germline V gene encodes CDR1 LNHDA and CDR2 SQIVND (reference sequence). The donors were all Caucasian adults (living in Nashville, Tennessee). Genomic DNA from unsorted samples was obtained from 70 million to 90 million PBMCs (per sample). A word on this clone: As yet, its antigen is unknown.

Study-wide results and caveats: Sampling covered blood only; tissue repertoires likely differ.

The chain joins TRBV19 to TRBJ2-7, with 7 bases fitting TRBD2. The receptor was isolated from a woman between 35 and 50 years old in good health. Some clones in this sample may be carry-over from other donors' samples. Specimen: PBMCs. The DNA of the CDR3 is TGTGCCAGTAGTGTAGCGGGCCGCTCCTACGAGCAGTACTTC. This sequence encodes CASSVAGRSYEQYF. Using reference TRBV19 and TRBJ2-7 for the parts outside the CDR3, the full variable domain is DGGITQSPKYLFRKEGQNVTLSCEQNLNHDAMYWYRQDPGQGLRLIYYSQIVNDFQKGDIAEGYSVSREKKESFPLTVTSAQKNPTAFYLCASSVAGRSYEQYFGPGTRLTVT.